This T cell receptor beta chain was identified during a study of T cells in Graves' hyperthyroidism and ophthalmopathy. Disease duration under 2 months; hyperthyroidism patients were aged 18 to 65. Diagnoses were established using clinical symptoms, serum thyroxine and TRAb, thyroid ultrasound and orbital computed tomography. It was roughly 10 ml of fresh peripheral blood that supplied the PBMCs. RNA transcripts provided the source from which TCR beta CDR3 regions were amplified. Using the HTBI primer set, a first-round RT-PCR was run on the TCR CDR3. TCRdb passed the multiplex PCR reads through MiXCR, listing each CDR3 protein once. The sample has over 550,000 distinct CDR3 sequences, approximately 16% seen once. Whole-study results and caveats: In validation, the model predicted ophthalmopathy. These predictions came a median about 6.5 months before onset.

About this clonotype: Its specificity is not known.

Germline V gene lookup returns CDR1 SGHTA and CDR2 FQGNSA. Between the trimmed V and J ends, which lost 6 bases and 5 bases, there was a span of 14 bases. The CDR3 runs 13 residues. This clonotype was obtained from a woman aged 18-30 years with Graves' hyperthyroidism. The chain recombines TRBV7-2 with TRBJ2-7, with a possible D match to TRBD2 (5 bases). The sequenced material came from blood. CDR3 coding DNA: TGTGCCAGCAGACTAGTGGGCGGCCACGAGCAGTACTTC. Encoded protein: CASRLVGGHEQYF.